These 2 T cell receptor beta chains share one sample of origin, sequenced in a study of T cell responses to AZD1222 COVID-19 vaccine. Assay used: immunoSEQ multiplex PCR; TCRdb lists only in-frame clones, some missing. Altogether around 83,000 clones are present, 92% being singletons, with the ten largest covering 5% to 5.5%. The sequences come from peripheral blood, collected on day 0 of AZD1222 vaccination. Receptors originate from an adult in good health.

The count of this clone is one. At one end the junction does not follow the germline gene, possibly because of a read error. The rearrangement uses TRBV6-1 and TRBJ1-2; no clear D. Per the germline V gene, CDR1 is MNHNS and CDR2 is SASEGT. CDR3 size: 13 residues. DNA for the CDR3: TGTGCCAGCAGTCAAGCGGATGGTTACCCACACACCTTC. Translating gives CASSQADGYPHTF.

V usage is TRBV7-9 and J usage is TRBJ1-4, with 7 bases that match TRBD1. J lost 0 bases, V lost 7 bases, and 8 bases had no gene match. CDR1 is SEHNR, CDR2 FQNEAQ, per germline (reference sequence). CDR3 length: 16 residues. The chain's CDR3 is CASMGQRIATNEKLFF. CDR3 coding DNA: TGTGCCAGCATGGGACAGAGAATTGCAACTAATGAAAAACTGTTTTTT.